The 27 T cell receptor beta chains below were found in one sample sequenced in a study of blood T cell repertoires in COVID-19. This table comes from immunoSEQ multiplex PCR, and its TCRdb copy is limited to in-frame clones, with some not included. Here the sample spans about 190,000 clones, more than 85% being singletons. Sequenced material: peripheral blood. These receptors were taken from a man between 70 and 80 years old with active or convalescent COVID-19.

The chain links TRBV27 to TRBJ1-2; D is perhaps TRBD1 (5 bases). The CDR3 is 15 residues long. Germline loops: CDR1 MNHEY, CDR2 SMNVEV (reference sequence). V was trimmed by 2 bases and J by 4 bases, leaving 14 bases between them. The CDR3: CASSLRAGLSYGYTF. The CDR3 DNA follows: TGTGCCAGCAGTTTACGGGCAGGGTTAAGCTATGGCTACACCTTC.

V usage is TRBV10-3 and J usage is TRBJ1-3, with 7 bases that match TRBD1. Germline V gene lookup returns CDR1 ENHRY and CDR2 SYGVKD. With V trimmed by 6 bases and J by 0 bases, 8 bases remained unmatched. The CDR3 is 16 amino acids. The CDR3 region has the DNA TGTGCCATCAGCCAGGACAGGCCAATCTCTGGAAACACCATATATTTT. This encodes CAISQDRPISGNTIYF.

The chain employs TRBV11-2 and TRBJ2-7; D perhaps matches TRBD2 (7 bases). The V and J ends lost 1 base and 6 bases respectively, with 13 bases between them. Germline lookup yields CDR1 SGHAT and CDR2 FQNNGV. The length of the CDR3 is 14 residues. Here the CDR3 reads CASSLVGGAREQYF. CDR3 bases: TGTGCCAGCAGCTTAGTAGGGGGGGCCCGCGAGCAGTACTTC.

The CDR3: CASSADRGWRSPLHF. The CDR3 coding sequence is TGTGCCAGCAGCGCCGACAGGGGCTGGCGTTCACCCCTCCACTTT. The V and J genes are TRBV7-2 and TRBJ1-6; 8 bases are shared with TRBD1. This CDR3 has 15 amino acids. Germline assignment: CDR1 SGHTA and CDR2 FQGNSA. The trim removed 5 bases at V and 9 bases at J, leaving 9 bases unmatched.

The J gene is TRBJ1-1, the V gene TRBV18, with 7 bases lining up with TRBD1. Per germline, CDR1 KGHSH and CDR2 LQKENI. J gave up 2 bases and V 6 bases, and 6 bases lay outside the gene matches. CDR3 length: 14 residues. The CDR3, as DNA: TGTGCCAGCTCCTCGGGACAGAAAAACACTGAAGCTTTCTTT. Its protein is CASSSGQKNTEAFF.

This CDR3 is CATGQTHQETQYF. Written as DNA, the CDR3 is TGTGCCACGGGACAGACACACCAAGAGACCCAGTACTTC. This chain links TRBV6-5 with TRBJ2-5; 7 bases are a match to TRBD1. Germline V lookup: CDR1 MNHEY, CDR2 SVGAGI. V trimming: 10 bases; J trimming: 0 bases; junction bases outside the gene matches: 5. This CDR3 spans 13 amino acids.

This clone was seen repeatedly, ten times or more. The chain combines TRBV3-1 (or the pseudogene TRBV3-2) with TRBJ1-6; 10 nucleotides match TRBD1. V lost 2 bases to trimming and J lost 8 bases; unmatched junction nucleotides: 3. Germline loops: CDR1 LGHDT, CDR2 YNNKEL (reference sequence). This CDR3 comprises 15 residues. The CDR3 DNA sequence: TGTGCCAGCAGCCAATCCGGGACAGGGGATTCACCCCTCCACTTT. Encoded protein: CASSQSGTGDSPLHF.

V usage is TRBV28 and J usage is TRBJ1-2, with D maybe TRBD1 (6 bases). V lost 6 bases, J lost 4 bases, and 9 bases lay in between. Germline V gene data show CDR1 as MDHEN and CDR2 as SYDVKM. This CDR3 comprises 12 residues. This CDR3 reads CASSPDSYGYTF. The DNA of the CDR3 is TGTGCCAGCAGCCCGGACAGCTATGGCTACACCTTC.

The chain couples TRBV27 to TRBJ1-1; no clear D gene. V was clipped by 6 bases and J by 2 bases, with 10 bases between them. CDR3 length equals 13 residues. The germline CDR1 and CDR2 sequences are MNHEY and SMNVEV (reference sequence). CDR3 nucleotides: TGTGCCAGCAGCGAACAGAGAAACACTGAAGCTTTCTTT. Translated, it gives CASSEQRNTEAFF.

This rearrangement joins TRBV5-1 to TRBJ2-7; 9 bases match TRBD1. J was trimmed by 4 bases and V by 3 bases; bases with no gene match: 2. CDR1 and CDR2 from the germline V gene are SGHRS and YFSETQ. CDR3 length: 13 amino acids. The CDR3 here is CASSSDRGYEQYF. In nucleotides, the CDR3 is TGCGCCAGCAGCTCGGACAGGGGTTACGAGCAGTACTTC.

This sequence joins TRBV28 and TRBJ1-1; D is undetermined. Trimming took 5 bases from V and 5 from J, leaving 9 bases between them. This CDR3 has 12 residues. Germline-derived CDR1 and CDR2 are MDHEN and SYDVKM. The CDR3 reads CASSASRTEAFF. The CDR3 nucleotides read TGTGCCAGCAGTGCCTCGCGGACTGAAGCTTTCTTT.

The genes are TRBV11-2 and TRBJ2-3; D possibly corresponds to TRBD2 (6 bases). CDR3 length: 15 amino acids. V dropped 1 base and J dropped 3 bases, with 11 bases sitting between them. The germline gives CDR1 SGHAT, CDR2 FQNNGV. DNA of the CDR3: TGTGCCAGCAGCTTAGTGGGGGGTAGGACAGATACGCAGTATTTT. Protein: CASSLVGGRTDTQYF.

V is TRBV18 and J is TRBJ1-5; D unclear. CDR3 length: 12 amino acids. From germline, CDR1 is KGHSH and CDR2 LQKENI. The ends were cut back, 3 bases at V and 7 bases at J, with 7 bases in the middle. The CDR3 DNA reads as TGTGCCAGCTCACCCGACGGGCAGCCCCAGCATTTT. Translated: CASSPDGQPQHF.

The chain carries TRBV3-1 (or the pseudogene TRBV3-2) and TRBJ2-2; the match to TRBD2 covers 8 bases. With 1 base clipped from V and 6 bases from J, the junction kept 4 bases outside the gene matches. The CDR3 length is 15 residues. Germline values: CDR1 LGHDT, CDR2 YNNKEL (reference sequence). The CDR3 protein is CASSQVGGGSGELFF. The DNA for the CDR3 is TGTGCCAGCAGCCAAGTAGGCGGGGGGTCCGGGGAGCTGTTTTTT.

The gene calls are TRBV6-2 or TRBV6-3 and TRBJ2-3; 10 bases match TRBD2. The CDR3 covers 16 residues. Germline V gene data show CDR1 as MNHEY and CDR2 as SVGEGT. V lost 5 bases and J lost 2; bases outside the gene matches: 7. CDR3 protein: CASSKVAGGPTDTQYF. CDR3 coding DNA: TGTGCCAGCAGTAAAGTAGCGGGAGGCCCCACAGATACGCAGTATTTT.

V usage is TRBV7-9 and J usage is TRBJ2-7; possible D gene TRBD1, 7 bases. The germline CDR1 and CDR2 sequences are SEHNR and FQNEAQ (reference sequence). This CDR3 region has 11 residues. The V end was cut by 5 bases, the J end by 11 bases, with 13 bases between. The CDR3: CASSADREEYF. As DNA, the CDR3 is TGTGCCAGCAGCGCAGACAGGGAGGAGTACTTC.

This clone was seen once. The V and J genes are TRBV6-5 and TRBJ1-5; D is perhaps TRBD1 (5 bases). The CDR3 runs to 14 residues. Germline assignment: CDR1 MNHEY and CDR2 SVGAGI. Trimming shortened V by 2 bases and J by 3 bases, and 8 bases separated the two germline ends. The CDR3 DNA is TGTGCCAGCAGTTACAGGGGTAACAATCAGCCCCAGCATTTT. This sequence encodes CASSYRGNNQPQHF.

CDR3 region: CAISPRTSGTQGELFF. The CDR3 coding sequence is TGTGCCATCAGTCCACGGACTAGCGGGACTCAAGGGGAGCTGTTTTTT. The V gene is TRBV10-3, the J gene TRBJ2-2; TRBD2 matches 12 bases. Looked up from germline, CDR1 is ENHRY and CDR2 is SYGVKD. The trim removed 5 bases at V and 8 bases at J, leaving 9 bases unmatched. The CDR3 is 16 amino acids.

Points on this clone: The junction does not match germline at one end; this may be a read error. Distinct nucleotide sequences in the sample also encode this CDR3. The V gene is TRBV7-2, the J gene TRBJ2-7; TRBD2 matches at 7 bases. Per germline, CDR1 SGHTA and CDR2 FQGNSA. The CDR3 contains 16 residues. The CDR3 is CASSPVSGGLLLEQYF. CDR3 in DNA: TGTGCCAGCAGCCCTGTTTCGGGAGGCCTCCTGTTAGAGCAGTACTTT. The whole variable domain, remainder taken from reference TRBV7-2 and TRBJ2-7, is GAGVSQSPSNKVTEKGKDVELRCDPISGHTALYWYRQSLGQGLEFLIYFQGNSAPDKSGLPSDRFSAERTGGSVSTLTIQRTQQEDSAVYLCASSPVSGGLLLEQYFGPGTRLTVT.

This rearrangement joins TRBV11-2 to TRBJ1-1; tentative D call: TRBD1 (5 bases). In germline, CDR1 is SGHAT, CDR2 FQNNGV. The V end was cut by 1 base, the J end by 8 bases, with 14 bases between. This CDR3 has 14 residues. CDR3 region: CASSLGEVRTEAFF. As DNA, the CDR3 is TGTGCCAGCAGCTTAGGGGAAGTAAGGACAGAAGCTTTCTTT.

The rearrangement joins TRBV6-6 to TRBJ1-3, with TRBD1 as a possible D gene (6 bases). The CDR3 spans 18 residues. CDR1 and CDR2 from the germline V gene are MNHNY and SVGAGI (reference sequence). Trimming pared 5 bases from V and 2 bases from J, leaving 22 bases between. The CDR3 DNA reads TGTGCCAGCAGTCGACGAGACCTTACAGGGCGCACTGGAAACACCATATATTTT. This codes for CASSRRDLTGRTGNTIYF.

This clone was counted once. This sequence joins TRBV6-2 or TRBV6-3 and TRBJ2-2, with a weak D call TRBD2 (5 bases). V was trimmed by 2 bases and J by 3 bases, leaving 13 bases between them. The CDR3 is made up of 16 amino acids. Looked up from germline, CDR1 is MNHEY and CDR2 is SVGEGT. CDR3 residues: CASSYPEGVDTGELFF. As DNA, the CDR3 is TGTGCCAGCAGTTACCCTGAGGGAGTCGACACCGGGGAGCTGTTTTTT.

CDR3 bases: TGCGCCAGCAGCTTGGAGGGGGCGTACACCGGGGAGCTGTTTTTT. It is translated as CASSLEGAYTGELFF. The V call is TRBV5-1, the J call TRBJ2-2; TRBD1 matches 7 bases. After removal of 0 bases from V and 3 bases from J, the junction contained 2 bases not matched to a gene. The germline V gene has CDR1 SGHRS and CDR2 YFSETQ. The CDR3 covers 15 residues.

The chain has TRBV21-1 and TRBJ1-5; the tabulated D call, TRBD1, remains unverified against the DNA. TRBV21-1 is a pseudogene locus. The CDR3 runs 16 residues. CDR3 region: CASSKGTVVSNQPQHF. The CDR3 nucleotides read TGTGCCAGCAGCAAAGGGACAGTCGTTAGCAATCAGCCCCAGCATTTT.

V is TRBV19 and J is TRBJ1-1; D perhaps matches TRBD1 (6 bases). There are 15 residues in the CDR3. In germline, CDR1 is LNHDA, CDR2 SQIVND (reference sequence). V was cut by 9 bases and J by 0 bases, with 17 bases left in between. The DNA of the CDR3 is TGTGCCAGCCTAGGGGGTGGGAATATGAACACTGAAGCTTTCTTT. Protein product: CASLGGGNMNTEAFF.

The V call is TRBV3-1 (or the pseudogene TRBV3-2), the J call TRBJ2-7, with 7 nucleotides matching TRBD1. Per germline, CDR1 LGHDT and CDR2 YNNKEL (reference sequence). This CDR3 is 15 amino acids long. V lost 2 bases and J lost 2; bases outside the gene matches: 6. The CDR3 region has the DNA TGTGCCAGCAGCCAATCCCCACAGGGGACCTACGAGCAGTACTTC. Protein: CASSQSPQGTYEQYF.

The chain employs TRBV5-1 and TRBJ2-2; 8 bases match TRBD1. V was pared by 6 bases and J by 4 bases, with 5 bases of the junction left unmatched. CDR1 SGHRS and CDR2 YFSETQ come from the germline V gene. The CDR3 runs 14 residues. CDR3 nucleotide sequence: TGCGCCAGCACCGACAGGGGTTCCACCGGGGAGCTGTTTTTT. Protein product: CASTDRGSTGELFF.